This paragraph reports one T cell receptor beta chain. Antigen specificity is unknown. Each sample had at least 6.5 million PBMCs isolated. The data were obtained in a study of blood T cells in healthy people across ages. Study-level results: Greater diversity and more naive CD4+ cells were seen in long-lived donors than in aged donors.

Next came a second PCR, run for 7 to 11 cycles, which used a sample-barcoded 5' primer along with a J-beta primer mix. Tags on each cDNA molecule came from a template-switch adaptor with 12 random nucleotides. TCRdb re-analysed the 5' RACE reads in MiXCR, keeping a single row per CDR3 protein. Here the sample spans fewer than 750,000 distinct CDR3 sequences, 40% to 55% being singletons. The V gene's germline CDR1 is SGHRS and CDR2 YFSETQ. The V gene end was trimmed by 4 bases and the J gene end by 4 bases; junction bases not matched to a gene: 7. This CDR3 contains 15 residues. This receptor was taken from a man older than 75 in good health. Sequencing input: blood. The chain links TRBV5-1 to TRBJ1-2; TRBD1 matches at 10 bases. The CDR3 sequence is CASSIDRGRSYGYTF. The DNA for the CDR3 is TGCGCCAGCAGCATAGACAGGGGGCGATCCTATGGCTACACCTTC.